This T cell receptor beta chain was recovered during a study of shared clonotypes between healthy human individuals. Study-wide context: Three plates each covered CD4 naive and memory; CD8 naive two, CD8 memory one.

Germline V lookup: CDR1 SQVTM, CDR2 ANQGSEA. The CDR3 length is 12 residues. Trimming pared 7 bases from V and 3 bases from J, leaving 13 bases between. Each PCR replicate from the sorted subsets contained 150 to 250 ng DNA, which is about 30,000 T cell genomes. Assay used: immunoSEQ multiplex PCR; TCRdb lists only in-frame clones, some missing. The table includes 2 million to 2.5 million clones, more than 85% detected once. Donors were healthy HIV-negative adults without recent acute infections or vaccinations. The clonotype originates from a man aged 18 to 30 in good health. Some clones in this sample may be carry-over from other donors' samples. The rearrangement joins TRBV29-1 to TRBJ2-7; D perhaps matches TRBD1 (5 bases). Material for sequencing was naive CD4+ T cells from PBMCs. Indicated subset: CD45RA+ positively selected. For the CDR3, the DNA is TGCAGCGCGAACAGGAACGTCTACGAGCAGTACTTC. This encodes CSANRNVYEQYF.